What follows are 18 T cell receptor beta chains derived from one specimen sequenced in a study of CD8 T cells in ankylosing spondylitis. The antigens for these receptors are not known. TCRdb processed the 5' RACE reads anew with MiXCR; each CDR3 protein has one entry. The table records a few hundred thousand distinct CDR3 sequences, 6.5% to 10% of them present only once. Study observations and caveats: Ankylosing spondylitis blood appeared to carry a characteristic TCR beta motif of roughly eight highly homologous variants.

Sample: blood, either unsorted or a sorted T cell fraction (not recorded which). The receptors derive from a male donor with ankylosing spondylitis.

The chain carries TRBV18 and TRBJ2-6; D might be TRBD1 or TRBD2, each matching 5 bases. Looked up from germline, CDR1 is KGHSH and CDR2 is LQKENI. The CDR3 is 16 amino acids. V was pared by 2 bases and J by 0 bases, with 8 bases between. CDR3 in DNA: TGTGCCAGCTCACCAGGGGGAAGCTCTGGGGCCAACGTCCTGACTTTC. It codes for CASSPGGSSGANVLTF. Together with reference TRBV18 and TRBJ2-6, the CDR3 gives the full variable domain: NAGVMQNPRHLVRRRGQEARLRCSPMKGHSHVYWYRQLPEEGLKFMVYLQKENIIDESGMPKERFSAEFPKEGPSILRIQQVVRGDSAAYFCASSPGGSSGANVLTFGAGSRLTVL.

This clonotype was seen many times. This rearrangement joins TRBV6-5 to TRBJ1-4; 8 bases map to TRBD1. V trimming: 2 bases; J trimming: 5 bases; junction bases outside the gene matches: 7. From germline, CDR1 is MNHEY and CDR2 SVGAGI. The CDR3 has 16 residues. CDR3 amino acids: CASSYVLTGGNEKLFF. The DNA of the CDR3 is TGTGCCAGCAGTTACGTGCTAACAGGGGGGAATGAAAAACTGTTTTTT.

This chain uses TRBV20-1 with TRBJ1-1; D might be TRBD1 (5 bases). Germline V CDR1 and CDR2: DFQATT, SNEGSKA (reference sequence). Trimming left V 2 bases short and J 0 bases short, with 16 bases between. CDR3 length equals 16 residues. CDR3 DNA sequence: TGCAGTGCTAGAAAGGCCGGGACTGGCATGAACACTGAAGCTTTCTTT. This encodes CSARKAGTGMNTEAFF.

This clonotype was counted at least ten times. The DNA for the CDR3 is TGCAGTGCTAGTCAGACCCCTGAAGCTTTCTTT. Amino acids: CSASQTPEAFF. The chain uses TRBV20-1 and TRBJ1-1; D remains ambiguous. The CDR3 covers 11 residues. The V gene's germline CDR1 is DFQATT and CDR2 SNEGSKA (reference sequence). Trimming removed 3 bases at V and 6 bases at J, with 8 bases between.

This clonotype was detected many times. The gene calls are TRBV20-1 and TRBJ2-7; D call uncertain. The CDR3 is made up of 15 amino acids. CDR1 and CDR2 from the germline V gene are DFQATT and SNEGSKA (reference sequence). V lost 2 bases and J 2 bases, leaving 16 bases between the germline ends. CDR3 bases: TGCAGTGCTAGACCTCCCTCGACTGGCCCCTACGAGCAGTACTTC. The encoded protein is CSARPPSTGPYEQYF.

This clonotype was counted many times. The chain links TRBV7-8 to TRBJ2-1, with a weak D call TRBD2 (6 bases). This CDR3 contains 16 residues. Germline assignment: CDR1 SGHVS and CDR2 FQNEAQ. Trimming cost V 1 base and J 4 bases, with 14 bases left between them. The CDR3 coding sequence is TGTGCCAGCAGCTTAGTGACCGGGAGAGGGTACAATGAGCAGTTCTTC. It is translated as CASSLVTGRGYNEQFF. Complete variable domain (other parts from reference TRBV7-8 and TRBJ2-1): GAGVSQSPRYKVAKRGQDVALRCDPISGHVSLFWYQQALGQGPEFLTYFQNEAQLDKSGLPSDRFFAERPEGSVSTLKIQRTQQEDSAVYLCASSLVTGRGYNEQFFGPGTRLTVL.

This clonotype was counted a few times. This rearrangement joins TRBV4-3 to TRBJ1-1, with TRBD1 as a possible D gene (6 bases). Trimming stripped 6 bases from V and 0 bases from J, with 11 bases between. From germline, CDR1 is LGHNA and CDR2 YSLEER. The CDR3 is 14 residues long. As DNA, the CDR3 is TGCGCCAGCAGGGGGGACACTTTGAACACTGAAGCTTTCTTT. This encodes CASRGDTLNTEAFF.

This clonotype was detected ten times or more. The chain carries TRBV12-3 or TRBV12-4 and TRBJ1-5; D gene ambiguous. This CDR3 region has 14 residues. The V gene lost 6 bases and the J gene lost 1 base, with 10 bases spanning the gap. CDR3 loop: CASSSRTSNQPQHF. For the CDR3, the DNA is TGTGCCAGCAGCTCCCGGACCAGCAATCAGCCCCAGCATTTT.

Turning to this clonotype: A single base separates this from a much larger clone, so it may be a read error. V gene TRBV5-1 combines with J gene TRBJ2-1, with a possible D match to TRBD2 (5 bases). The CDR3 length is 15 residues. V lost 6 bases, J lost 5 bases, and 18 bases lay in between. Germline V gene lookup returns CDR1 SGHRS and CDR2 YFSETQ. The DNA of the CDR3 is TGCGCCAGCAAGAGAGCGGCAGAATCCCACAATGAGCAGTTCTTC. It translates to CASKRAAESHNEQFF. The entire variable domain, with the rest obtained from reference TRBV5-1 and TRBJ2-1, is as follows: KAGVTQTPRYLIKTRGQQVTLSCSPISGHRSVSWYQQTPGQGLQFLFEYFSETQRNKGNFPGRFSGRQFSNSRSEMNVSTLELGDSALYLCASKRAAESHNEQFFGPGTRLTVL.

In its sample, this clonotype was seen many times. The V gene is TRBV20-1, the J gene TRBJ1-2; TRBD1 might be the D (6 bases). Germline V gene sequence: CDR1 DFQATT, CDR2 SNEGSKA (reference sequence). V dropped 7 bases and J dropped 3 bases, with 12 bases sitting between them. The CDR3 is 12 residues long. CDR3 protein: CSVADRYYGYTF. The CDR3 nucleotides read TGCAGTGTCGCGGACAGATACTATGGCTACACCTTC.

This clonotype was seen a few times. This chain uses TRBV7-8 with TRBJ1-5; 10 nucleotides line up with TRBD1. Trimming at V came to 5 bases and at J to 6 bases, leaving 4 bases not matched to a gene. CDR1 is SGHVS, CDR2 FQNEAQ, per germline. The CDR3 has 14 residues. The CDR3 sequence is CASSTDRGLQPQHF. The CDR3 DNA reads TGTGCCAGCAGCACAGACAGGGGGCTTCAGCCCCAGCATTTT.

Ten or more counts support this clonotype. The V and J genes are TRBV5-6 and TRBJ2-1, with TRBD1 identical over 8 bases. Germline V lookup: CDR1 SGHDT, CDR2 YYEEEE. The trim removed 4 bases at V and 2 bases at J, leaving 11 bases unmatched. The CDR3 loop spans 17 amino acids. CDR3 loop: CASSPGARGLPYNEQFF. Here the CDR3 DNA reads TGTGCCAGCAGCCCAGGGGCCAGGGGGCTGCCCTACAATGAGCAGTTCTTC.

This chain connects TRBV10-3 to TRBJ1-2; possibly TRBD1 for D (5 bases). Germline CDR1 ENHRY, CDR2 SYGVKD. The CDR3 extends over 17 amino acids. Trimming left V 0 bases short and J 0 bases short, with 14 bases between. Written as DNA, the CDR3 is TGTGCCATCAGTGAGTCAATCTCGGGGGAGACTAACTATGGCTACACCTTC. The encoded protein is CAISESISGETNYGYTF.

This clonotype has only a few counts. CDR3 sequence: CASSPHREGEQYF. CDR3 DNA sequence: TGTGCCAGCTCACCGCACAGGGAGGGGGAGCAGTACTTC. The V and J genes are TRBV18 and TRBJ2-7, with D perhaps matching TRBD2 (7 bases). Germline lookup yields CDR1 KGHSH and CDR2 LQKENI. CDR3 length: 13 residues. The V end was cut by 3 bases, the J end by 7 bases, with 13 bases between.

This clonotype was counted at least ten times. The chain combines TRBV21-1 with TRBJ2-2; the table's D call, TRBD1, has no DNA check behind it. TRBV21-1 constitutes a pseudogene. The CDR3 covers 18 residues. The chain's CDR3 is CASSKSVPARPNTGELFF. Written as DNA, the CDR3 is TGTGCCAGCAGCAAATCCGTCCCGGCCCGACCGAACACCGGGGAGCTGTTTTTT.

This clonotype was detected a few times. This rearrangement joins TRBV9 to TRBJ2-1, with 9 bases matching TRBD2. The germline V gene has CDR1 SGDLS and CDR2 YYNGEE. The CDR3 contains 18 residues. V gave up 4 bases and J gave up 8 bases; unmatched junction bases: 19. Written as DNA, the CDR3 is TGTGCCAGCAGCCTCGGCGTTTGGCGGGAGGGGGAAGGCCATGAGCAGTTCTTC. Encoded protein: CASSLGVWREGEGHEQFF. Looking up the rest from reference TRBV9 and TRBJ2-1 gives the full variable domain: DSGVTQTPKHLITATGQRVTLRCSPRSGDLSVYWYQQSLDQGLQFLIQYYNGEERAKGNILERFSAQQFPDLHSELNLSSLELGDSALYFCASSLGVWREGEGHEQFFGPGTRLTVL.

The DNA for the CDR3 is TGCGCCAGCAGCATAGACTCGACTAGCACAGATACGCAGTATTTT. Its protein product is CASSIDSTSTDTQYF. The V call is TRBV5-1, the J call TRBJ2-3, with D unclear. V gave up 4 bases and J gave up 0 bases, with 12 bases separating them. The CDR3 is 15 amino acids. CDR1 and CDR2 (germline): SGHRS, YFSETQ.

This clonotype was counted only a few times. This chain joins TRBV7-6 and TRBJ2-7; D is unclear. Germline lookup yields CDR1 SGHVS and CDR2 FNYEAQ. V was clipped by 5 bases and J by 5 bases, with 13 bases between them. The CDR3 is 13 residues long. The CDR3 spells CASSPSRVHEQYF. DNA for the CDR3: TGTGCCAGCAGCCCGTCTAGAGTCCACGAGCAGTACTTC.